This T cell receptor beta chain derives from a study of blood T cells in healthy people across ages. On the study more broadly: Capturing about one barcoded beta molecule per two T cells was achieved by template switching. Study-wide results and limits: Long-lived donors had more naive CD4+ cells and higher diversity than aged donors.

V was clipped by 1 base and J by 2 bases, with 6 bases between them. This CDR3 has 13 amino acids. CDR1 and CDR2 (germline): MNHEY, SMNVEV (reference sequence). This clonotype has just a few counts. Its antigen is undetermined. A second PCR of 7 to 11 cycles used a sample-barcoded 5' primer and a J-beta primer mix. A 12-random-nucleotide template-switch adaptor tagged each cDNA molecule. A single record per CDR3 protein comes from TCRdb applying MiXCR to the 5' RACE reads. The sample records about 1.6 million distinct CDR3 sequences, approximately 32% being singletons. The rearrangement uses TRBV27 and TRBJ2-7; D call uncertain. Sequenced sample: blood. The sequence was obtained from a woman in her 30s in good health. This CDR3 reads CASSLYAAYEQYF. CDR3 coding DNA: TGTGCCAGCAGTTTATATGCCGCCTACGAGCAGTACTTC.